This T cell receptor beta chain was sequenced in a study of T-cell memory formation after mild COVID-19. Study as a whole: TCR clustering was largely donor specific.

Broader study findings: Still unconfirmed is whether the second-wave clones peaking on day 37 recognized SARS-CoV-2.

The CDR3 has 17 residues. V lost 0 bases and J lost 0, with 10 bases in between. CDR1 is SGHRS, CDR2 YFSETQ, per germline. This clonotype was seen a few times. Antigen unknown. TCRdb redid the calling of the 5' RACE reads with MiXCR, one entry per CDR3 protein. The table records about 45,000 distinct CDR3 sequences, 8% to 10% of them present only once. The sequenced sample was PBMCs or a T cell subset sorted from them (not recorded which). The chain links TRBV5-1 to TRBJ2-6, with D uncertain. The clonotype comes from an adult woman who had mild COVID-19 (a few samples of this study predate the infection). Cell type and time point are not known. CDR3 region: CASSLVSSSSGANVLTF. The CDR3 DNA follows: TGCGCCAGCAGCTTGGTTTCTTCGAGCTCTGGGGCCAACGTCCTGACTTTC.